This T cell receptor (beta chain) stems from a study of blood T cell repertoires in COVID-19. Whole-study context: COVID-19 samples, acute and convalescent, were from the United States, Italy and Spain.

In the original workflow: Reference gene primers were amplified, and this amplification served to estimate nucleated cell counts. Profiling relied on immunoSEQ multiplex PCR, and the TCRdb table lists in-frame clones only, not all of them. For V, J and clone size, that table is used; D and trimming come from the DNA. Of about 54,000 clones in the sample, 80% to 90% were seen once. Germline V gene data show CDR1 as MNHNS and CDR2 as SASEGT. V was trimmed by 2 bases and J by 3 bases, leaving 10 bases between them. There are 14 residues in the CDR3. V and J are TRBV6-1 and TRBJ1-2; a possible D gene is TRBD1 (6 bases). The sample comprised peripheral blood. This clonotype originated in a man aged 50-60 years with acute or convalescent COVID-19. CDR3 sequence: CASSEQGGDYGYTF. For the CDR3, the DNA is TGTGCCAGCAGTGAACAAGGGGGGGACTATGGCTACACCTTC.